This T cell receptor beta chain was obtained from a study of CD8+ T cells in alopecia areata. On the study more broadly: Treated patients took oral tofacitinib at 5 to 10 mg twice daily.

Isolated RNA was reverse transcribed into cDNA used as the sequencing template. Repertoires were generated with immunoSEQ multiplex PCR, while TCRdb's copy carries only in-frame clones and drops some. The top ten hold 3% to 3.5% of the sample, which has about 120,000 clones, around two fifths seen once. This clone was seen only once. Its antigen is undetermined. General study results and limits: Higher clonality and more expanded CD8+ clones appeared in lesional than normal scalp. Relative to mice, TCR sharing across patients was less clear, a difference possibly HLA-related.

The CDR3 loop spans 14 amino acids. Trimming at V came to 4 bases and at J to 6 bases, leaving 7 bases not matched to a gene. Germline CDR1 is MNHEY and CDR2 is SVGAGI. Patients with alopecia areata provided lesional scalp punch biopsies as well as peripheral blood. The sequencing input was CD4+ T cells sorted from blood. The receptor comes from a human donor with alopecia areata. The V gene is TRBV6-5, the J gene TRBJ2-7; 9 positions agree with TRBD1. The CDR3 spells CASSSGTGWGEQYF. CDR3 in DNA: TGTGCCAGCAGTTCGGGGACAGGGTGGGGCGAGCAGTACTTC.